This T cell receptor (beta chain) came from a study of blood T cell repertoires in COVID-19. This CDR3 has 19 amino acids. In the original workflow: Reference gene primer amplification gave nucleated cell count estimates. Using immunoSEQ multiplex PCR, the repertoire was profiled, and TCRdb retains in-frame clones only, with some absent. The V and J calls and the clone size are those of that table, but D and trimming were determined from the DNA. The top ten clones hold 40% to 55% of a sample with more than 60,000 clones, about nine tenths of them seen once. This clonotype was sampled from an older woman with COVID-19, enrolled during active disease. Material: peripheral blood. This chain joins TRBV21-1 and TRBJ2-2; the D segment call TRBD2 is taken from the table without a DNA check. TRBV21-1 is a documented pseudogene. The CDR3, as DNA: TGTGCCAGCTGGGACGCCGGGACTAGCGCTGGCAGAGACACCGGGGAGCTGTTTTTT. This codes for CASWDAGTSAGRDTGELFF.